These 18 T cell receptor beta chains originate from one sample sequenced in a study of T cell clonality in common variable immunodeficiency. Profiling relied on immunoSEQ multiplex PCR, and the TCRdb table lists in-frame clones only, not all of them. Singletons are absent from the sample, which has about 35,000 clones. The sequencing input was peripheral blood mononuclear cells. The receptors derive from a person aged 18-70 years in good health.

This clone appeared many times. Read coverage stops 3 residues before the CDR3 terminus; the germline J gene supplies the remainder. The V and J genes are TRBV28 and TRBJ1-1; no reliable D call. The CDR3 extends over 13 amino acids. The V end lost 2 bases, the J end lost 2 bases, and 6 bases lay between the germline ends. Germline-derived CDR1 and CDR2 are MDHEN and SYDVKM. CDR3 loop: CASSLLSNTEAFF. The part of the CDR3 DNA that was read is TGTGCCAGCAGTTTACTTTCTAACACTGAA. Full variable domain (outside the CDR3, taken from reference TRBV28 and TRBJ1-1): DVKVTQSSRYLVKRTGEKVFLECVQDMDHENMFWYRQDPGLGLRLIYFSYDVKMKEKGDIPEGYSVSREKKERFSLILESASTNQTSMYLCASSLLSNTEAFFGQGTRLTVV.

This clone appeared many times. The sequence runs out 3 residues before the end of the CDR3; the remainder is reconstructed from the germline J gene. The rearrangement links TRBV20-1 to TRBJ1-1; D might be TRBD1 (6 bases). CDR3 length: 15 residues. Germline assignment: CDR1 DFQATT and CDR2 SNEGSKA (reference sequence). V lost 4 bases, J lost 0 bases, and 15 bases lay in between. Incomplete CDR3 DNA: TGCAGTGCTACCGGGGGGGCGTCGATGAACACTGAA. Translated, it gives CSATGGASMNTE. The whole CDR3 region reads CSATGGASMNTEAFF.

This clone was picked up many times. Read data end 3 residues before the CDR3 end; the end is taken from the germline J gene. V is TRBV5-6 and J is TRBJ2-2; TRBD1 aligns across 8 bases. The V segment lost 3 bases and the J segment 8 bases; nucleotides outside the gene matches: 9. The CDR3 is 15 amino acids. Germline V gene sequence: CDR1 SGHDT, CDR2 YYEEEE. The part of the CDR3 DNA that was read is TGTGCCAGCAGCTGGAGGAACAGGGGGTCAGGGGAG. This encodes CASSWRNRGSGE. The full CDR3 reads CASSWRNRGSGELFF.

The sample holds many counts of this clone. The read stops 3 residues short of the end of the CDR3; the missing end is completed from the germline J gene. This chain joins TRBV10-1 and TRBJ2-1; no clear D gene. CDR3 length: 15 amino acids. Per germline, CDR1 WNHNN and CDR2 SYGVQD (reference sequence). The ends were cut back, 3 bases at V and 0 bases at J, with 9 bases in the middle. The DNA read from the CDR3 is TGCGCCAGCAGTGATGGCGGAAGCTCCTACAATGAG. This gives the protein CASSDGGSSYNE. The full-length CDR3 reads as CASSDGGSSYNEQFF.

In this sample, this clone turned up many times. The read stops 3 residues short of the end of the CDR3; the missing end is completed from the germline J gene. This chain links TRBV20-1 with TRBJ2-5; the match to TRBD2 covers 9 bases. J was trimmed by 1 base and V by 1 base; bases with no gene match: 13. This CDR3 is built from 18 residues. Per the germline V gene, CDR1 is DFQATT and CDR2 is SNEGSKA (reference sequence). CDR3 sequence: CSARVLLESGRSQETQYF. The covered CDR3 bases are TGCAGTGCTAGAGTGCTTTTGGAAAGCGGGAGGTCCCAAGAGACC.

In this sample, this clone turned up many times. The read gets to within 3 residues of the CDR3 end, and the germline J gene fills in the rest. This rearrangement joins TRBV20-1 to TRBJ2-2; TRBD2 matches 11 bases. The CDR3 length is 15 residues. Germline V lookup: CDR1 DFQATT, CDR2 SNEGSKA (reference sequence). CDR3 DNA, as far as it was read: TGCGCTTGCTCTAGCGGGAGGATGAACACCGGGGAG. This codes for CACSSGRMNTGE. The entire CDR3 is CACSSGRMNTGELFF.

This clone was seen at least ten times. Read sequence stops 3 residues before the CDR3 end, and the germline J gene provides the missing end. The chain carries TRBV19 and TRBJ2-1, with TRBD1 matching over 8 bases. J lost 8 bases, V lost 0 bases, and 15 bases had no gene match. This CDR3 is built from 18 residues. Germline-derived CDR1 and CDR2 are LNHDA and SQIVND (reference sequence). CDR3 residues: CASSIESRGAGGGYEQFF. CDR3 DNA, as far as it was read: TGTGCCAGTAGTATAGAGAGTAGGGGGGCAGGGGGCGGATATGAG.

This clone was observed many times. Incomplete CDR3 DNA: TGTGCCATCAGAAATGTGCAGGGTATCGCTGAA. Protein sequence: CAIRNVQGIAE. The whole CDR3 protein is CAIRNVQGIAEAFF. This chain uses TRBV10-3 with TRBJ1-1, with D possibly being TRBD1 (5 bases). The CDR3 end is not reached by the read, which stops 3 residues before it; the germline J gene fills it in. CDR3 length: 14 residues. CDR1 and CDR2 (germline): ENHRY, SYGVKD. Between the trimmed V and J ends, which lost 6 bases and 6 bases, there was a span of 17 bases.

This clone was seen a handful of times. The read ends 3 residues early relative to the CDR3; the germline J gene fills the gap. This rearrangement joins TRBV5-1 to TRBJ2-5, with a weak D call TRBD2 (6 bases). V dropped 1 base and J dropped 4 bases, with 11 bases sitting between them. CDR1 is SGHRS and CDR2 is YFSETQ in the germline V gene. The CDR3 is made up of 14 amino acids. Here the CDR3 reads CASSLNMGGETQYF. CDR3 DNA, as far as it was read: TGCGCCAGCAGCTTGAATATGGGGGGAGAGACC.

This clone was detected ten times or more. The CDR3 end falls 3 residues outside the read, so it is completed with the germline J gene. The rearrangement joins TRBV30 to TRBJ2-5; maybe TRBD2 (6 bases). This CDR3 is 15 amino acids long. From germline, CDR1 is GTSNPN and CDR2 SVGIG (reference sequence). V shed 0 bases and J shed 7 bases, with 18 bases lying between them. CDR3 DNA, as far as it was read: TGTGCCTGGAGTGTAGAGCCAGCGGGCCGGGGGACC. As protein: CAWSVEPAGRGT. The whole CDR3 is CAWSVEPAGRGTQYF.

This clone has ten or more counts. The CDR3 end is not reached by the read, which stops 3 residues before it; the germline J gene fills it in. The chain uses TRBV7-9 and TRBJ2-4; 11 bases line up with TRBD1. CDR1 is SEHNR and CDR2 is FQNEAQ in the germline V gene (reference sequence). This CDR3 is built from 14 residues. The ends lost 7 bases at V and 8 bases at J; junction bases unmatched: 7. The CDR3: CASKHTGQGDIQYF. CDR3 bases read: TGTGCCAGCAAACATACGGGACAGGGGGACATT.

At least ten counts were recorded for this clone. Read data end 3 residues before the CDR3 end; the end is taken from the germline J gene. The rearrangement links TRBV4-1 to TRBJ1-4; TRBD1 matches 9 bases. This CDR3 has 15 amino acids. Looked up from germline, CDR1 is MGHRA and CDR2 is YSYEKL. CDR3 region: CASSHLGTGPWKLFF. The covered CDR3 bases are TGCGCCAGCAGCCACCTCGGGACAGGGCCTTGGAAA.

To note about this clone: The read terminates 3 residues before the CDR3 end, so the remaining end is supplied by the germline J gene. The genes are TRBV18 and TRBJ1-2; the match to TRBD1 covers 10 bases. Per germline, CDR1 KGHSH and CDR2 LQKENI. This CDR3 contains 20 residues. The CDR3 region is CASSLWPGQGSKGHYNDYTF. The CDR3 bases that were read are TGTGCCAGCTCTCTGTGGCCGGGACAGGGGTCAAAAGGGCATTACAATGAC.

This clone was recorded at least ten times. The CDR3 goes on 3 residues after the read ends, and that part is filled in from the germline J gene. This rearrangement joins TRBV20-1 to TRBJ1-2, with a weak D call TRBD1 (6 bases). Germline CDR1 reads DFQATT; CDR2 reads SNEGSKA (reference sequence). The CDR3 covers 16 residues. V was pared by 5 bases and J by 7 bases, with 26 bases between. CDR3 region: CSAFPGHLRGWSGYTF. The CDR3 bases that were read are TGCAGTGCTTTTCCGGGACACCTTCGCGGGTGGAGTGGC.

There are many counts of this clone. This CDR3 reads CAAATGDGDEQYF. CDR3 DNA, as far as it was read: TGTGCCGCCGCGACAGGGGACGGGGACGAG. The rearrangement uses TRBV2 and TRBJ2-7, with TRBD1 identical over 8 bases. The read ends 3 residues shy of where the CDR3 ends; the end is completed using the germline J gene. V lost 11 bases and J lost 5; bases outside the gene matches: 11. CDR3 length: 13 amino acids. Germline V gene sequence: CDR1 SNHLY, CDR2 FYNNEI.

The table lists this clone with a few counts. The read terminates 3 residues ahead of where the CDR3 ends, so the germline J gene completes it. This chain links TRBV2 with TRBJ1-2; D not resolved. V lost 6 bases and J lost 3, with 8 bases in between. The CDR3 runs 12 residues. CDR1 and CDR2 from the germline V gene are SNHLY and FYNNEI. This CDR3 reads CASRFIDYGYTF. The CDR3 DNA, read in part, is TGTGCCAGCAGGTTCATAGACTATGGC.

This clone was recorded at least ten times. The CDR3 is cut off 3 residues early in the read; its end comes from the germline J gene. The V gene is TRBV20-1, the J gene TRBJ1-2; weak D call: TRBD1 (5 bases). In germline, CDR1 is DFQATT, CDR2 SNEGSKA (reference sequence). CDR3 length: 14 residues. Trimming took 0 bases from V and 2 from J, leaving 10 bases between them. CDR3 region: CSARDSRGNYGYTF. The part of the CDR3 DNA that was read is TGCAGTGCTAGAGATTCTCGGGGGAACTATGGC.

This clone was counted at least ten times. Coverage ceases 3 residues before the CDR3 finishes, and the germline J gene fills in the end. The chain uses TRBV5-1 and TRBJ1-4; 7 bases are shared with TRBD1. V shed 4 bases, J shed 4 bases, and the junction held 7 bases outside the gene matches. The CDR3 contains 15 residues. CDR1 and CDR2 from the germline V gene are SGHRS and YFSETQ. The CDR3 spells CASSKGQTNNEKLFF. The covered CDR3 bases are TGCGCCAGCAGCAAGGGACAGACTAATAATGAAAAA.